One sample yielded the 27 T cell receptor beta chains listed below, sequenced in a study of control samples from healthy donors and cancer patients. The assay was immunoSEQ multiplex PCR, and TCRdb's table has in-frame clones only and misses some. This table has roughly 130,000 clones, 75% to 95% appearing once. The specimen was blood. The receptor set was obtained from a man in his late teens or twenties in good health.

This chain's CDR3 is CASSVEGRRNSPLHF. As DNA, the CDR3 is TGTGCCAGCAGCGTAGAGGGCAGGCGGAATTCACCCCTCCACTTT. This chain links TRBV9 with TRBJ1-6; D not resolved. V dropped 0 bases and J dropped 7 bases, with 11 bases sitting between them. The germline gives CDR1 SGDLS, CDR2 YYNGEE. The length of the CDR3 is 15 residues.

The rearrangement links TRBV12-5 to TRBJ1-1; D might be TRBD1 (6 bases). CDR1 and CDR2 from the germline V gene are LGHNT and FRNRAP. Trimming removed 11 bases at V and 5 bases at J, with 18 bases between. CDR3 length equals 13 residues. The CDR3 loop reads CAGQGGAGTEAFF. DNA for the CDR3: TGTGCTGGTCAAGGGGGGGCTGGAACTGAAGCTTTCTTT.

The chain combines TRBV18 with TRBJ2-3; D not resolved. Germline CDR1 is KGHSH and CDR2 is LQKENI. Trimming cost V 0 bases and J 0 bases, with 4 bases left between them. The CDR3 totals 14 residues. The CDR3 reads CASSPPRSTDTQYF. For the CDR3, the DNA is TGTGCCAGCTCACCACCGAGGAGCACAGATACGCAGTATTTT.

This chain joins TRBV5-1 and TRBJ2-2; D is ambiguous. This CDR3 contains 15 residues. Deletions cut 1 base from V and 2 bases from J, with 9 bases between. Germline CDR1 SGHRS, CDR2 YFSETQ. DNA of the CDR3: TGCGCCAGCAGCTTGAAGGGAACCAACACCGGGGAGCTGTTTTTT. Protein sequence: CASSLKGTNTGELFF.

This clone showed up just a few times. The V gene is TRBV19, the J gene TRBJ2-1; D may correspond to TRBD1 or TRBD2 (5 bases each). The CDR3 consists of 13 residues. The germline gives CDR1 LNHDA, CDR2 SQIVND (reference sequence). V gave up 8 bases and J gave up 4 bases, with 12 bases separating them. CDR3 sequence: CASASGAYNEQFF. The DNA of the CDR3 is TGTGCCAGTGCGTCCGGGGCTTACAATGAGCAGTTCTTC.

V usage is TRBV6-5 and J usage is TRBJ2-7; 8 bases fit TRBD2. The germline CDR1 and CDR2 sequences are MNHEY and SVGAGI. There are 15 residues in the CDR3. V lost 7 bases to trimming and J lost 3 bases; unmatched junction nucleotides: 11. CDR3 in amino acids: CASTLTGAGGYEQYF. The CDR3 nucleotides are TGTGCCAGCACGCTCACGGGGGCGGGAGGCTACGAGCAGTACTTC.

This chain uses TRBV10-1 with TRBJ2-2; D is uncertain. The CDR3 has 14 amino acids. The V and J ends lost 4 bases and 7 bases respectively, with 13 bases between them. Germline loops: CDR1 WNHNN, CDR2 SYGVQD (reference sequence). The CDR3 bases are TGCGCCAGCAGTGGGTTCACTCCCGGCGGGGAGCTGTTTTTT. It specifies CASSGFTPGGELFF.

This clone appeared a single time. The rearrangement links TRBV11-2 to TRBJ2-7; 7 nucleotides agree with TRBD1. Germline V lookup: CDR1 SGHAT, CDR2 FQNNGV. This CDR3 has 14 residues. V lost 3 bases, J lost 4 bases, and 6 bases stayed unmatched. CDR3 coding DNA: TGTGCCAGCAGCTTTTTGGGACAGACATACGAGCAGTACTTC. Protein sequence: CASSFLGQTYEQYF. Combining the CDR3 with reference TRBV11-2 and TRBJ2-7 gives the whole variable domain EAGVAQSPRYKIIEKRQSVAFWCNPISGHATLYWYQQILGQGPKLLIQFQNNGVVDDSQLPKDRFSAERLKGVDSTLKIQPAKLEDSAVYLCASSFLGQTYEQYFGPGTRLTVT.

The chain recombines TRBV7-3 with TRBJ2-1, with a possible D match to TRBD1 (5 bases). The CDR3 runs to 16 residues. Germline V lookup: CDR1 SGHTA, CDR2 FQGTGA. Trimming stripped 1 base from V and 6 bases from J, with 16 bases between. The chain's CDR3 is CASSLRSGRASNEQFF. The CDR3 DNA reads TGTGCCAGCAGCTTAAGATCGGGCAGGGCATCCAATGAGCAGTTCTTC.

The CDR3 DNA reads TGTGCCAGCAGTGACACAGGGGGGTCCTACAATGAGCAGTTCTTC. Protein: CASSDTGGSYNEQFF. This sequence joins TRBV2 and TRBJ2-1; TRBD1 matches 8 bases. Germline lookup yields CDR1 SNHLY and CDR2 FYNNEI. This CDR3 is 15 amino acids long. V gave up 3 bases and J gave up 1 base; unmatched junction bases: 2. Based on the CDR3 plus reference TRBV2 and TRBJ2-1, the full variable domain is EPEVTQTPSHQVTQMGQEVILRCVPISNHLYFYWYRQILGQKVEFLVSFYNNEISEKSEIFDDQFSVERPDGSNFTLKIRSTKLEDSAMYFCASSDTGGSYNEQFFGPGTRLTVL.

The chain joins TRBV2 to TRBJ1-1, with a tentative D call TRBD1 (5 bases). Trimming removed 4 bases at V and 2 bases at J, with 14 bases between. The germline V gene has CDR1 SNHLY and CDR2 FYNNEI. The CDR3 is 15 residues long. The DNA for the CDR3 is TGTGCCAGCAGTGTCCATGGACAAGTAAACACTGAAGCTTTCTTT. Its protein is CASSVHGQVNTEAFF.

About this clone itself: The identical CDR3 is also encoded by other nucleotide sequences in the sample. As DNA, the CDR3 is TGTGCCAGCAGTGAGTACAATGAGCAGTTCTTC. Translation: CASSEYNEQFF. The chain combines TRBV2 with TRBJ2-1; D remains ambiguous. Between the trimmed V and J ends, which lost 3 bases and 4 bases, there was a span of 1 base. Per the germline V gene, CDR1 is SNHLY and CDR2 is FYNNEI. The CDR3 consists of 11 residues.

J is TRBJ2-1 and V is TRBV6-6; TRBD1 might be the D (5 bases). The V gene's germline CDR1 is MNHNY and CDR2 SVGAGI (reference sequence). The length of the CDR3 is 14 residues. Trimming removed 4 bases at V and 9 bases at J, with 16 bases between. The CDR3 region has the DNA TGTGCCAGCAGTTCCGGACACACGGGTGCTGAGCAGTTCTTC. Amino acid sequence: CASSSGHTGAEQFF.

The CDR3: CASKLTDRRYNEQFF. The CDR3 nucleotides read TGTGCCAGTAAGCTCACGGACAGGAGATACAATGAGCAGTTCTTC. The chain has TRBV19 and TRBJ2-1; TRBD1 agrees at 7 bases. The V and J ends lost 7 bases and 4 bases, in that order; junction bases with no gene match: 10. The CDR3 runs to 15 residues. Germline CDR1 is LNHDA and CDR2 is SQIVND (reference sequence).

The chain combines TRBV6-5 with TRBJ1-2; TRBD1 aligns across 8 bases. The V segment lost 11 bases and the J segment 6 bases; nucleotides outside the gene matches: 14. The CDR3 consists of 14 residues. Germline V gene data show CDR1 as MNHEY and CDR2 as SVGAGI. The DNA for the CDR3 is TGTGCCGTCCGGGACAGGAGATCGGTTCATGGCTACACCTTC. It encodes CAVRDRRSVHGYTF.

The chain carries TRBV7-2 and TRBJ2-1; TRBD2 matches 8 bases. Germline V CDR1 and CDR2: SGHTA, FQGNSA. The CDR3 totals 14 residues. The V segment lost 5 bases and the J segment 6 bases; nucleotides outside the gene matches: 6. DNA of the CDR3: TGTGCCAGCAGCCCATCTAGCGGGTTCAATGAGCAGTTCTTC. It translates to CASSPSSGFNEQFF.

The chain links TRBV3-1 (or the pseudogene TRBV3-2) to TRBJ2-5; 7 bases are shared with TRBD2. This CDR3 contains 13 residues. Germline loops: CDR1 LGHDT, CDR2 YNNKEL (reference sequence). The trim removed 6 bases at V and 5 bases at J, leaving 6 bases unmatched. CDR3 coding DNA: TGTGCCAGCAGGACACTAGCGCTGGAGACCCAGTACTTC. Translated: CASRTLALETQYF.

This chain joins TRBV5-1 and TRBJ2-3; 14 bases are a match to TRBD2. V gave up 4 bases and J gave up 1 base; unmatched junction bases: 8. This CDR3 contains 18 residues. The germline CDR1 and CDR2 sequences are SGHRS and YFSETQ. CDR3 bases: TGCGCCAGCAGCCAGGGACTAGCGGGGGTATTGGGCACAGATACGCAGTATTTT. It encodes CASSQGLAGVLGTDTQYF.

The chain links TRBV5-1 to TRBJ2-3, with 13 bases fitting TRBD2. V was pared by 4 bases and J by 5 bases, with 7 bases of the junction left unmatched. CDR1 SGHRS and CDR2 YFSETQ come from the germline V gene. This CDR3 has 16 amino acids. CDR3 sequence reads: CASSGGLAGIGDTQYF. CDR3 nucleotide sequence: TGCGCCAGCAGCGGGGGACTAGCGGGGATTGGAGATACGCAGTATTTT.

The chain joins TRBV7-6 to TRBJ2-3; D not certain. Trimming took 1 base from V and 2 from J, leaving 13 bases between them. This CDR3 has 16 amino acids. Germline V gene data show CDR1 as SGHVS and CDR2 as FNYEAQ. The CDR3 nucleotides are TGTGCCAGCAGCTTAGTGACTCATCCACCCACAGATACGCAGTATTTT. It codes for CASSLVTHPPTDTQYF.

This chain uses TRBV4-1 with TRBJ1-4; 10 nucleotides agree with TRBD1. The junction had 5 bases not matched to a gene; V was cut back by 4 bases and J by 0 bases. This CDR3 is 17 amino acids long. The V gene's germline CDR1 is MGHRA and CDR2 YSYEKL. The CDR3 reads CASSRPGQGTTNEKLFF. Written as DNA, the CDR3 is TGCGCCAGCAGCCGCCCGGGACAGGGGACAACTAATGAAAAACTGTTTTTT.

The genes are TRBV3-1 (or the pseudogene TRBV3-2) and TRBJ1-1; D is ambiguous. Per germline, CDR1 LGHDT and CDR2 YNNKEL (reference sequence). The CDR3 is made up of 13 amino acids. Trimming stripped 5 bases from V and 10 bases from J, with 17 bases between. The DNA of the CDR3 is TGTGCCAGCAGCAACCGGGAACCTGTTGGAGCTTTCTTT. Translating gives CASSNREPVGAFF.

The J gene is TRBJ1-5, the V gene TRBV6-6; tentative D call: TRBD1 (6 bases). Per the germline V gene, CDR1 is MNHNY and CDR2 is SVGAGI (reference sequence). Trimming removed 5 bases at V and 6 bases at J, with 11 bases between. The CDR3 contains 13 residues. For the CDR3, the DNA is TGTGCCAGCAGTGAGGGGGGGCGTCAGCCCCAGCATTTT. Its protein is CASSEGGRQPQHF.

In this sample, this clone turned up many times. The chain's CDR3 is CSVEERAGQPQHF. CDR3 DNA: TGCAGCGTTGAAGAGCGGGCCGGTCAGCCCCAGCATTTT. The chain joins TRBV29-1 to TRBJ1-5, with D uncertain. V was cut by 0 bases and J by 6 bases, with 9 bases left in between. Germline assignment: CDR1 SQVTM and CDR2 ANQGSEA. The CDR3 extends over 13 amino acids.

CDR3 nucleotides: TGTGCCAGCAGCCAACTGACAGGGGGCGCTGAAGCTTTCTTT. Its translation: CASSQLTGGAEAFF. V is TRBV4-2 and J is TRBJ1-1; 10 nucleotides match TRBD1. CDR1 LGHNA and CDR2 YNFKEQ come from the germline V gene. The trim removed 2 bases at V and 6 bases at J, leaving 3 bases unmatched. The CDR3 sequence is 14 residues long.

CDR3 coding DNA: TGTGCCAGCAGCCATCGACAGGGAGCTAACACCGGGGAGCTGTTTTTT. It translates to CASSHRQGANTGELFF. The rearrangement joins TRBV7-9 to TRBJ2-2, with 7 bases that match TRBD1. The CDR3 is 16 amino acids. Trimming cost V 5 bases and J 2 bases; bases outside gene matches: 8. Germline loops: CDR1 SEHNR, CDR2 FQNEAQ (reference sequence). The full variable domain, its missing parts supplied by reference TRBV7-9 and TRBJ2-2, is DTGVSQNPRHKITKRGQNVTFRCDPISEHNRLYWYRQTLGQGPEFLTYFQNEAQLEKSRLLSDRFSAERPKGSFSTLEIQRTEQGDSAMYLCASSHRQGANTGELFFGEGSRLTVL.

V gene TRBV2 combines with J gene TRBJ1-6, with D unclear. The CDR3 is 13 amino acids. Trimming stripped 8 bases from V and 0 bases from J, with 5 bases between. The germline V gene has CDR1 SNHLY and CDR2 FYNNEI. This chain's CDR3 is CASHSSYNSPLHF. CDR3 nucleotides: TGTGCCAGCCACAGCTCCTATAATTCACCCCTCCACTTT.